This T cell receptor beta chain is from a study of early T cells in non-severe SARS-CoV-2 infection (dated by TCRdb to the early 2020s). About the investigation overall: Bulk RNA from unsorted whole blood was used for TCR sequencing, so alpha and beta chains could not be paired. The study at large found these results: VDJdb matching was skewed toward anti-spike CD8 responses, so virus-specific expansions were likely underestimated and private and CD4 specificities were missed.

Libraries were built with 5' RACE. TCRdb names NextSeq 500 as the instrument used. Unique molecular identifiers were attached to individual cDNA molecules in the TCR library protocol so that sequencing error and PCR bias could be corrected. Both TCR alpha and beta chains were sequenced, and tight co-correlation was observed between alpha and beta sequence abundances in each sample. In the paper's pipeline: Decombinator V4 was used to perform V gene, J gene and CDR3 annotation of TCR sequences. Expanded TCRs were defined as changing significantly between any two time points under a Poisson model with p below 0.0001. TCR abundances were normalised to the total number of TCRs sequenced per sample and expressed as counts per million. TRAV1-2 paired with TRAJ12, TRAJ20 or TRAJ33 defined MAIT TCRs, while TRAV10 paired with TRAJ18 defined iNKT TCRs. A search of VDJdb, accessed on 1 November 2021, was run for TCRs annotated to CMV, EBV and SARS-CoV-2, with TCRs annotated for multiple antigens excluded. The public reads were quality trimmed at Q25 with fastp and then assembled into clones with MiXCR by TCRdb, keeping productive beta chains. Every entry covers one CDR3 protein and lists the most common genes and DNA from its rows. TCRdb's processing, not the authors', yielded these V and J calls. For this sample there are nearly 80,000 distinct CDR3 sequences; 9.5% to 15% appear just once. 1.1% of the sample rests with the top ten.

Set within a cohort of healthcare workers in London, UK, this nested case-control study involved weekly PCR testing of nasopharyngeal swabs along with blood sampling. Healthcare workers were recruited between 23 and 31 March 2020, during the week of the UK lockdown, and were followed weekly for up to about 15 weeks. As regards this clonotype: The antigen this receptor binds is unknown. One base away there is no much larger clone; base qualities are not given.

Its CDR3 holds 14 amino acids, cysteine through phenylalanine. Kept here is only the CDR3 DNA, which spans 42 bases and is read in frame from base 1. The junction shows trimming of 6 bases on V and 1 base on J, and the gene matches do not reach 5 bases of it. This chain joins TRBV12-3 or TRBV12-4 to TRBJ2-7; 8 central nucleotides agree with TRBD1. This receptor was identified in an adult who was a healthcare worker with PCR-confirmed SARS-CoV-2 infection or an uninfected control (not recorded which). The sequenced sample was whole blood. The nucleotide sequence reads TGTGCCAGCAGAATCCGGGACAGGTCCTACGAGCAGTACTTC. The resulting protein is CASRIRDRSYEQYF.